These 21 T cell receptor beta chains came from one sample sequenced in a study of blood T cell repertoires in COVID-19. TCRdb's table, derived via immunoSEQ multiplex PCR, lists solely in-frame clones and lacks some. The sample consists of 95,000 to 100,000 clones, approximately 84% of them appearing once. Material for sequencing was peripheral blood. Receptors were obtained from a man between 65 and 85 years old with acute or convalescent COVID-19.

The rearrangement links TRBV30 to TRBJ2-7; weak D call: TRBD2 (7 bases). In germline, CDR1 is GTSNPN, CDR2 SVGIG (reference sequence). CDR3 length equals 13 residues. V lost 5 bases and J 3 bases, leaving 14 bases between the germline ends. The DNA for the CDR3 is TGTGCCTGGGCCCAGGGAGGGGGCTACGAGCAGTACTTC. Protein: CAWAQGGGYEQYF.

This sequence joins TRBV11-2 and TRBJ2-7, with 14 nucleotides matching TRBD2. The junction had 9 bases not matched to a gene; V was cut back by 6 bases and J by 5 bases. Germline CDR1 and CDR2: SGHAT and FQNNGV. CDR3 length equals 16 residues. The CDR3 region is CASRGRLAGGRDEQYF. The CDR3 bases are TGTGCCAGCAGGGGAAGACTAGCGGGAGGGCGGGACGAGCAGTACTTC.

The sample holds one count of this clone. Written as DNA, the CDR3 is TGTGCCAGTTCCAAGACATATGGAGAGACCCAGTACTTC. Translation gives CASSKTYGETQYF. V and J are TRBV19 and TRBJ2-5; D is uncertain. The V gene's germline CDR1 is LNHDA and CDR2 SQIVND (reference sequence). Trimming took off 8 bases at V and 4 bases at J, with 14 bases between the two ends. CDR3 length: 13 amino acids.

The chain recombines TRBV9 with TRBJ1-3, with a weak D call TRBD1 (6 bases). This CDR3 comprises 13 residues. CDR1 SGDLS and CDR2 YYNGEE come from the germline V gene. The V end was cut by 6 bases, the J end by 3 bases, with 10 bases between. As DNA, the CDR3 is TGTGCCAGCACCAACAGGGTTGGAAACACCATATATTTT. Protein product: CASTNRVGNTIYF.

This clone was found a few times. Germline is not matched at one junction end, which may reflect a read error. The CDR3 DNA is TGTGCCAGCAGTAAAGCGGGAGGCGTCAATGAGCAGTTCTTC. As protein: CASSKAGGVNEQFF. The chain joins TRBV6-1 to TRBJ2-1; 9 positions agree with TRBD2. CDR3 size: 14 residues. Germline V gene sequence: CDR1 MNHNS, CDR2 SASEGT.

CDR3 amino acids: CASSPTWTGAGEKLFF. The CDR3 nucleotides are TGTGCCAGCAGCCCGACCTGGACAGGGGCAGGGGAAAAACTGTTTTTT. The V gene is TRBV11-2, the J gene TRBJ1-4; TRBD1 matches at 9 bases. Germline V gives CDR1 SGHAT, CDR2 FQNNGV. This CDR3 region has 16 residues. Trimming took 5 bases from V and 8 from J; bases not matched to a gene: 12.

This clone appeared a few times. The chain carries TRBV6-2 or TRBV6-3 and TRBJ2-1; TRBD2 is a possible D gene (6 bases). The CDR3 covers 15 residues. Germline V gene data show CDR1 as MNHEY and CDR2 as SVGEGT. V lost 6 bases, J lost 6 bases, and 18 bases lay in between. CDR3 protein: CASSPIGGAGNEQFF. The CDR3, as DNA: TGTGCCAGCAGCCCCATTGGCGGGGCGGGCAATGAGCAGTTCTTC.

The chain employs TRBV2 and TRBJ1-5; 7 nucleotides line up with TRBD1. V gave up 3 bases and J gave up 10 bases; unmatched junction bases: 12. This CDR3 is 15 amino acids long. CDR1 and CDR2 from the germline V gene are SNHLY and FYNNEI. Here the CDR3 DNA reads TGTGCCAGCAGTGATCGACAGGGCCTCATCAAACCCCAGCATTTT. Translation gives CASSDRQGLIKPQHF.

The J gene is TRBJ2-6, the V gene TRBV4-3; D unclear. Germline V CDR1 and CDR2: LGHNA, YSLEER. Trimming took off 2 bases at V and 0 bases at J, with 8 bases between the two ends. There are 16 residues in the CDR3. The DNA for the CDR3 is TGCGCCAGCAGCCAACTAGGAGTCTCTGGGGCCAACGTCCTGACTTTC. Translating it yields CASSQLGVSGANVLTF.

The rearrangement joins TRBV28 to TRBJ1-5; TRBD1 agrees at 11 bases. This CDR3 is 15 amino acids long. Germline CDR1 is MDHEN and CDR2 is SYDVKM. After removal of 8 bases from V and 4 bases from J, the junction contained 7 bases not matched to a gene. The CDR3 sequence: CASSPGTGGNQPQHF. The CDR3 DNA reads TGTGCCAGCTCTCCCGGGACAGGGGGTAATCAGCCCCAGCATTTT.

This chain links TRBV7-2 with TRBJ2-5; the match to TRBD2 covers 14 bases. V lost 5 bases to trimming and J lost 5 bases; unmatched junction nucleotides: 7. Germline loops: CDR1 SGHTA, CDR2 FQGNSA. The CDR3 spans 16 residues. CDR3 amino acids: CASSPGLAGDLETQYF. CDR3 coding DNA: TGTGCCAGCAGCCCGGGACTAGCGGGAGATCTGGAGACCCAGTACTTC.

The chain carries TRBV7-9 and TRBJ2-1; D perhaps matches TRBD2 (6 bases). The CDR3 sequence is 17 residues long. The germline V gene has CDR1 SEHNR and CDR2 FQNEAQ (reference sequence). Trimming took off 1 base at V and 2 bases at J, with 15 bases between the two ends. DNA of the CDR3: TGTGCCAGCAGCTTAGGTCCCGGGACTGTTACCTACAATGAGCAGTTCTTC. This gives the protein CASSLGPGTVTYNEQFF.

The CDR3 is CASSQVVSSGGLTGELFF. CDR3 in DNA: TGCGCCAGCAGCCAAGTAGTATCTAGCGGGGGGCTAACCGGGGAGCTGTTTTTT. The V gene is TRBV4-1, the J gene TRBJ2-2; 11 bases are a match to TRBD2. The CDR3 sequence is 18 residues long. V shed 1 base, J shed 5 bases, and the junction held 9 bases outside the gene matches. Germline values: CDR1 MGHRA, CDR2 YSYEKL.

The rearrangement uses TRBV7-2 and TRBJ1-2, with a possible D match to TRBD1 (5 bases). Germline CDR1 and CDR2: SGHTA and FQGNSA. V dropped 2 bases and J dropped 6 bases, with 10 bases sitting between them. The CDR3 is 13 residues long. In nucleotides, the CDR3 is TGTGCCAGCAGCTTATCCCAAGGGGATGGCTACACCTTC. As protein: CASSLSQGDGYTF.

CDR3 sequence: CAWSRINTEAFF. The CDR3 bases are TGTGCCTGGAGCAGGATCAACACTGAAGCTTTCTTT. The rearrangement uses TRBV30 and TRBJ1-1; D is uncertain. The CDR3 is 12 residues long. Germline V gives CDR1 GTSNPN, CDR2 SVGIG (reference sequence). The germline V and J ends were trimmed by 3 bases and 2 bases, with 7 bases remaining between them. Complete variable domain (other parts from reference TRBV30 and TRBJ1-1): SQTIHQWPATLVQPVGSPLSLECTVEGTSNPNLYWYRQAAGRGLQLLFYSVGIGQISSEVPQNLSASRPQDRQFILSSKKLLLSDSGFYLCAWSRINTEAFFGQGTRLTVV.

The chain combines TRBV18 with TRBJ2-1; D remains unclear. The CDR3 extends over 11 amino acids. Germline lookup yields CDR1 KGHSH and CDR2 LQKENI. The V and J ends lost 2 bases and 10 bases respectively, with 6 bases between them. The CDR3 spells CASSPLGEQFF. In nucleotides, the CDR3 is TGTGCCAGCTCACCATTGGGCGAGCAGTTCTTC. The whole variable domain, remainder taken from reference TRBV18 and TRBJ2-1, is NAGVMQNPRHLVRRRGQEARLRCSPMKGHSHVYWYRQLPEEGLKFMVYLQKENIIDESGMPKERFSAEFPKEGPSILRIQQVVRGDSAAYFCASSPLGEQFFGPGTRLTVL.

This chain links TRBV3-1 (or the pseudogene TRBV3-2) with TRBJ2-1, with TRBD1 as a possible D gene (6 bases). Germline lookup yields CDR1 LGHDT and CDR2 YNNKEL (reference sequence). This CDR3 is built from 15 residues. V lost 4 bases and J lost 10, with 20 bases in between. The CDR3 coding sequence is TGTGCCAGCAGCCCTCAGGGGCGAGCCACAAGGGAGCAGTTCTTC. This translates into CASSPQGRATREQFF.

This chain links TRBV5-4 with TRBJ2-5; 9 nucleotides match TRBD1. Trimming cost V 3 bases and J 2 bases; bases outside gene matches: 11. Germline CDR1 and CDR2: SGHNT and YYREEE (reference sequence). The length of the CDR3 is 17 residues. CDR3 DNA sequence: TGTGCCAGCAGCTCGGCAGCAGACAGGGGGGTTCAAGAGACCCAGTACTTC. Protein: CASSSAADRGVQETQYF.

This chain joins TRBV7-8 and TRBJ2-3; 12 bases are shared with TRBD2. The CDR3 is 18 residues long. CDR1 and CDR2 from the germline V gene are SGHVS and FQNEAQ. Trimming took 5 bases from V and 2 from J; bases not matched to a gene: 11. The CDR3 reads CASSLQAGLAGNTDTQYF. The CDR3 bases are TGTGCCAGCAGCCTCCAAGCCGGACTAGCGGGGAACACAGATACGCAGTATTTT. The full variable domain, in which reference TRBV7-8 and TRBJ2-3 provide the parts outside the CDR3, is GAGVSQSPRYKVAKRGQDVALRCDPISGHVSLFWYQQALGQGPEFLTYFQNEAQLDKSGLPSDRFFAERPEGSVSTLKIQRTQQEDSAVYLCASSLQAGLAGNTDTQYFGPGTRLTVL.

The rearrangement uses TRBV5-1 and TRBJ2-2; D possibly corresponds to TRBD1 (6 bases). CDR1 is SGHRS and CDR2 is YFSETQ in the germline V gene. The V gene lost 1 base and the J gene lost 6 bases, with 22 bases spanning the gap. The CDR3 totals 18 residues. This CDR3 reads CASSLKKGHQLLPGELFF. The DNA for the CDR3 is TGCGCCAGCAGCTTGAAAAAGGGACATCAGCTTCTCCCCGGGGAGCTGTTTTTT.

The chain links TRBV6-2 or TRBV6-3 to TRBJ2-7; D is ambiguous. V shed 6 bases and J shed 7 bases, with 13 bases lying between them. Germline V gene sequence: CDR1 MNHEY, CDR2 SVGEGT. The CDR3 is 12 amino acids. This CDR3 reads CASSQVGKEQYF. The CDR3 DNA reads as TGTGCCAGCAGCCAAGTGGGCAAAGAGCAGTACTTC.